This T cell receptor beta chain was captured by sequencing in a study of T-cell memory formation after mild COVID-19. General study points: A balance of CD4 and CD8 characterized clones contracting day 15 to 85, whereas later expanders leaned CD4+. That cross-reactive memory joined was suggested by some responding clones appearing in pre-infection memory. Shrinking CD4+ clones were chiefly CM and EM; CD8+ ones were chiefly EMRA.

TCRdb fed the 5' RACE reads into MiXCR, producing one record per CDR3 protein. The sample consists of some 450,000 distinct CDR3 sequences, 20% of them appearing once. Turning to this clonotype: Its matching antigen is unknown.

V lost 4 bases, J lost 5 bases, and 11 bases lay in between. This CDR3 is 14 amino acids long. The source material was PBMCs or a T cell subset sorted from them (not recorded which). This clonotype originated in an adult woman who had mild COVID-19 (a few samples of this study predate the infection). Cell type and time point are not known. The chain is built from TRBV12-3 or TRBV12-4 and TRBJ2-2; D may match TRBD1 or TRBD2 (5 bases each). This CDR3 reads CASSYSGTTGELFF. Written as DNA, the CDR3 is TGTGCCAGCAGTTACTCCGGGACGACCGGGGAGCTGTTTTTT.